The 21 T cell receptor beta chains below were found in one sample sequenced in a study of CD8+ T cells in alopecia areata. Following extraction, RNA underwent reverse transcription to cDNA, which served as the sequencing template. Repertoires were generated with immunoSEQ multiplex PCR, while TCRdb's copy carries only in-frame clones and drops some. The data show some 130,000 clones, with approximately 49% seen just once and around 19% held by the top ten. Specimen: CD8+ T cells sorted from blood, collected at week 0. Receptor source: a human donor with alopecia areata.

This clone was counted only a few times. This rearrangement joins TRBV11-2 to TRBJ2-3; TRBD2 matches at 10 bases. The germline V gene encodes CDR1 SGHAT and CDR2 FQNNGV. The CDR3 length is 19 residues. V was pared by 5 bases and J by 2 bases, with 16 bases of the junction left unmatched. CDR3 in amino acids: CASSQIGTGSGGATDTQYF. The CDR3 DNA is TGTGCCAGCAGCCAAATTGGGACGGGGAGCGGGGGGGCCACAGATACGCAGTATTTT.

In DNA form, the CDR3 reads TGTGCCAGCAGCCCCCGGGCAGGGGGAGACTATAATTCACCCCTCCACTTT. It yields the protein CASSPRAGGDYNSPLHF. V usage is TRBV9 and J usage is TRBJ1-6; TRBD1 aligns across 7 bases. This CDR3 contains 17 residues. CDR1 SGDLS and CDR2 YYNGEE come from the germline V gene. V was pared by 4 bases and J by 3 bases, with 10 bases of the junction left unmatched.

The CDR3 DNA reads TGCAGCTCTGAAACGGACAGGGGTAACTATGGCTACACCTTC. Amino acid sequence: CSSETDRGNYGYTF. This chain uses TRBV29-1 with TRBJ1-2; 9 bases align to TRBD1. The CDR3 sequence is 14 residues long. Germline assignment: CDR1 SQVTM and CDR2 ANQGSEA. The V and J ends lost 8 bases and 1 base, in that order; junction bases with no gene match: 8.

V and J are TRBV29-1 and TRBJ2-1, with TRBD2 identical over 11 bases. J was trimmed by 4 bases and V by 5 bases; bases with no gene match: 7. Germline V CDR1 and CDR2: SQVTM, ANQGSEA. CDR3 size: 15 residues. CDR3 DNA: TGCAGCGTTCCCTATAGCGGGGGGGTTTACAATGAGCAGTTCTTC. Amino acids: CSVPYSGGVYNEQFF.

This clone has just a few counts. The rearrangement links TRBV7-9 to TRBJ2-3; maybe TRBD2 (5 bases). Trimming removed 2 bases from V and 1 base from J, with 10 bases in between. Germline CDR1 and CDR2: SEHNR and FQNEAQ (reference sequence). The CDR3 runs 15 residues. As DNA, the CDR3 is TGTGCCAGCAGCTTAATAGGAGGAGGCACAGATACGCAGTATTTT. Translated, it gives CASSLIGGGTDTQYF.

The chain joins TRBV6-5 to TRBJ2-3; D is perhaps TRBD1 (5 bases). In germline, CDR1 is MNHEY, CDR2 SVGAGI. CDR3 size: 13 residues. The V gene lost 9 bases and the J gene lost 5 bases, with 15 bases spanning the gap. The CDR3 here is CASQGDRGDTQYF. The CDR3 bases are TGTGCCAGTCAAGGGGATCGCGGAGATACGCAGTATTTT.

The chain carries TRBV25-1 and TRBJ2-1; unclear D gene. Trimming removed 5 bases at V and 7 bases at J, with 6 bases between. CDR1 is MGHDK, CDR2 SYGVNS, per germline. This CDR3 has 11 amino acids. CDR3 bases: TGTGCCAGCAGTCCACGAAATGAGCAGTTCTTC. It encodes CASSPRNEQFF.

V gene TRBV9 combines with J gene TRBJ2-3; a possible D gene is TRBD1 (6 bases). CDR1 and CDR2 from the germline V gene are SGDLS and YYNGEE. This CDR3 has 14 amino acids. Trimming removed 3 bases from V and 7 bases from J, with 15 bases in between. CDR3 region: CASSASTGTHTQYF. The CDR3 DNA sequence: TGTGCCAGCAGCGCCAGCACAGGGACCCATACGCAGTATTTT. Full variable domain (outside the CDR3, taken from reference TRBV9 and TRBJ2-3): DSGVTQTPKHLITATGQRVTLRCSPRSGDLSVYWYQQSLDQGLQFLIQYYNGEERAKGNILERFSAQQFPDLHSELNLSSLELGDSALYFCASSASTGTHTQYFGPGTRLTVL.

The J gene is TRBJ1-1, the V gene TRBV7-2, with a possible D match to TRBD1 (5 bases). Germline CDR1 and CDR2: SGHTA and FQGNSA. The CDR3 covers 14 residues. V gave up 5 bases and J gave up 6 bases, with 16 bases separating them. CDR3 nucleotide sequence: TGTGCCAGCAGCCACTCGGGGGGGAGGGCTGAAGCTTTCTTT. It is translated as CASSHSGGRAEAFF. The whole variable domain, remainder taken from reference TRBV7-2 and TRBJ1-1, is GAGVSQSPSNKVTEKGKDVELRCDPISGHTALYWYRQSLGQGLEFLIYFQGNSAPDKSGLPSDRFSAERTGGSVSTLTIQRTQQEDSAVYLCASSHSGGRAEAFFGQGTRLTVV.

The rearrangement joins TRBV9 to TRBJ2-5; 13 nucleotides agree with TRBD2. Trimming at V came to 4 bases and at J to 4 bases, leaving 7 bases not matched to a gene. The germline V gene encodes CDR1 SGDLS and CDR2 YYNGEE. This CDR3 contains 16 residues. CDR3 protein: CASSLPTSGGLETQYF. In DNA form, the CDR3 reads TGTGCCAGCAGCTTACCGACTAGCGGGGGGTTAGAGACCCAGTACTTC.

A few counts support this clone. The genes are TRBV7-2 and TRBJ2-4; D uncertain. CDR3 length equals 17 residues. V lost 5 bases, J lost 2 bases, and 19 bases lay in between. Germline V gives CDR1 SGHTA, CDR2 FQGNSA. The chain's CDR3 is CASSKRLNSPTKNIQYF. DNA of the CDR3: TGTGCCAGCAGCAAACGACTCAACAGCCCTACCAAAAACATTCAGTACTTC. The full variable domain, completed using reference TRBV7-2 and TRBJ2-4, is GAGVSQSPSNKVTEKGKDVELRCDPISGHTALYWYRQSLGQGLEFLIYFQGNSAPDKSGLPSDRFSAERTGGSVSTLTIQRTQQEDSAVYLCASSKRLNSPTKNIQYFGAGTRLSVL.

The V gene is TRBV27, the J gene TRBJ2-1; possible D gene TRBD1, 6 bases. Per the germline V gene, CDR1 is MNHEY and CDR2 is SMNVEV (reference sequence). Trimming removed 5 bases at V and 8 bases at J, with 22 bases between. This CDR3 is built from 16 residues. In DNA, the CDR3 is TGTGCCAGCAGTCCTACACAGGGCGTTGTTTTCGATGAGCAGTTCTTC. Its translation: CASSPTQGVVFDEQFF.

The rearrangement links TRBV29-1 to TRBJ2-6; D assignment may be TRBD1 or TRBD2 (5 bases each). This CDR3 contains 14 residues. The V and J ends lost 7 bases and 1 base respectively, with 11 bases between them. Germline CDR1 reads SQVTM; CDR2 reads ANQGSEA. CDR3 amino acids: CSAYRRSGANVLTF. CDR3 nucleotides: TGCAGCGCCTACAGGAGGTCTGGGGCCAACGTCCTGACTTTC.

This clone showed up just a few times. The CDR3 loop is CASSPGGLDEQYF. The CDR3 DNA sequence: TGTGCCAGCAGCCCCGGAGGTTTGGATGAGCAGTACTTC. The V gene is TRBV9, the J gene TRBJ2-7, with a possible D match to TRBD2 (5 bases). The CDR3 extends over 13 amino acids. The germline V and J ends were trimmed by 4 bases and 7 bases, with 15 bases remaining between them. Germline CDR1 SGDLS, CDR2 YYNGEE.

V is TRBV15 and J is TRBJ1-2; 7 nucleotides align to TRBD1. Germline CDR1 reads LNHNV; CDR2 reads YYDKDF (reference sequence). J gave up 5 bases and V 8 bases, and 11 bases lay outside the gene matches. This CDR3 comprises 14 residues. CDR3 amino acids: CATLQGRHPYGYTF. The CDR3 DNA sequence: TGTGCCACCTTACAGGGGCGCCACCCATATGGCTACACCTTC.

The chain links TRBV12-5 to TRBJ2-1; 10 bases fit TRBD2. From germline, CDR1 is LGHNT and CDR2 FRNRAP. The V and J ends lost 6 bases and 0 bases, in that order; junction bases with no gene match: 2. The CDR3 covers 15 residues. For the CDR3, the DNA is TGTGCTAGTGGCCAGCGGGGGGGCTCCTACAATGAGCAGTTCTTC. This codes for CASGQRGGSYNEQFF.

This sequence joins TRBV5-6 and TRBJ1-4; no reliable D call. Trimming removed 0 bases at V and 4 bases at J, with 7 bases between. CDR1 SGHDT and CDR2 YYEEEE come from the germline V gene. The CDR3 has 14 amino acids. The CDR3 DNA reads TGTGCCAGCAGCTTGGACGGGAATAATGAAAAACTGTTTTTT. This gives the protein CASSLDGNNEKLFF. The full variable domain, rest sourced from reference TRBV5-6 and TRBJ1-4, is DAGVTQSPTHLIKTRGQQVTLRCSPKSGHDTVSWYQQALGQGPQFIFQYYEEEERQRGNFPDRFSGHQFPNYSSELNVNALLLGDSALYLCASSLDGNNEKLFFGSGTQLSVL.

This chain uses TRBV4-3 with TRBJ2-7; unclear D gene. This CDR3 has 14 amino acids. Trimming cost V 3 bases and J 0 bases, with 9 bases left between them. The germline V gene encodes CDR1 LGHNA and CDR2 YSLEER. The CDR3 is CASSQITDSYEQYF. The CDR3 coding sequence is TGCGCCAGCAGCCAGATAACAGACTCCTACGAGCAGTACTTC.

This clone was counted a few times. V is TRBV7-9 and J is TRBJ1-1, with D unclear. Germline lookup yields CDR1 SEHNR and CDR2 FQNEAQ (reference sequence). V was trimmed by 0 bases and J by 5 bases, leaving 16 bases between them. The CDR3 has 16 residues. The CDR3 reads CASSLASEGPGTEAFF. CDR3 coding DNA: TGTGCCAGCAGCTTAGCGTCAGAAGGGCCGGGGACTGAAGCTTTCTTT.

J is TRBJ1-1 and V is TRBV20-1; D gene ambiguous. V lost 2 bases and J lost 4, with 5 bases in between. CDR1 and CDR2 from the germline V gene are DFQATT and SNEGSKA (reference sequence). The length of the CDR3 is 11 residues. CDR3 in DNA: TGCAGTGCTAGAATCGGCACTGAAGCTTTCTTT. Protein product: CSARIGTEAFF.

The gene calls are TRBV13 and TRBJ1-1; D call uncertain. Germline CDR1 and CDR2: PRHDT and FYEKMQ (reference sequence). This CDR3 comprises 17 residues. V dropped 4 bases and J dropped 1 base, with 19 bases sitting between them. The CDR3 region is CASSSWTPQPGNTEAFF. CDR3 bases: TGTGCCAGCAGCTCCTGGACCCCCCAGCCGGGGAACACTGAAGCTTTCTTT.